The 19 T cell receptor beta chains listed next were all sequenced from one sample in a study of early T cells in non-severe SARS-CoV-2 infection. TCRdb re-called the 5' RACE reads through MiXCR, storing one row per CDR3 protein. The sample contains approximately 77,000 distinct CDR3 sequences, about 5% of which appear only once. The sample in question was whole blood, obtained at baseline. The receptors come from an adult who was a healthcare worker with PCR-confirmed SARS-CoV-2 infection or an uninfected control (not recorded which).

This clonotype was detected ten times or more. The chain recombines TRBV10-3 with TRBJ1-1; weak D call: TRBD1 (6 bases). The CDR3 covers 13 residues. Germline V gene lookup returns CDR1 ENHRY and CDR2 SYGVKD. Trimming left V 9 bases short and J 7 bases short, with 18 bases between. This CDR3 is CAIQGGEWIEAFF. The DNA for the CDR3 is TGTGCCATACAAGGGGGTGAATGGATTGAAGCTTTCTTT.

This clonotype came up a few times. The chain recombines TRBV19 with TRBJ1-1, with TRBD1 as a possible D gene (6 bases). The CDR3 has 15 residues. Trimming removed 0 bases at V and 1 base at J, with 9 bases between. Germline V gene data show CDR1 as LNHDA and CDR2 as SQIVND (reference sequence). CDR3 in amino acids: CASSIDGGGNTEAFF. The CDR3 DNA reads as TGTGCCAGTAGTATAGATGGAGGGGGGAACACTGAAGCTTTCTTT. The whole variable domain, remainder taken from reference TRBV19 and TRBJ1-1, is DGGITQSPKYLFRKEGQNVTLSCEQNLNHDAMYWYRQDPGQGLRLIYYSQIVNDFQKGDIAEGYSVSREKKESFPLTVTSAQKNPTAFYLCASSIDGGGNTEAFFGQGTRLTVV.

V and J are TRBV5-1 and TRBJ2-2; D is ambiguous. This CDR3 is 11 amino acids long. V was pared by 6 bases and J by 4 bases, with 4 bases between. Germline V gene sequence: CDR1 SGHRS, CDR2 YFSETQ. CDR3 amino acids: CASTLTGELFF. Written as DNA, the CDR3 is TGCGCCAGCACCCTCACCGGGGAGCTGTTTTTT.

This clonotype has just a few counts. The V and J genes are TRBV20-1 and TRBJ2-3; 10 bases align to TRBD2. CDR1 and CDR2 from the germline V gene are DFQATT and SNEGSKA (reference sequence). Trimming removed 2 bases from V and 7 bases from J; junction bases left unmatched: 9. The CDR3 contains 15 residues. DNA of the CDR3: TGCAGTGCTAGATCGGCTAGCGGGAGCTTCAATACGCAGTATTTT. It translates to CSARSASGSFNTQYF.

This clonotype showed up many times. The CDR3: CSVEGGSDPTYEQYF. CDR3 nucleotides: TGCAGCGTTGAGGGGGGATCGGACCCGACCTACGAGCAGTACTTC. The chain is built from TRBV29-1 and TRBJ2-7; a weak D match, TRBD2 (6 bases). Trimming took 3 bases from V and 2 from J, leaving 17 bases between them. The CDR3 has 15 residues. Germline-derived CDR1 and CDR2 are SQVTM and ANQGSEA.

This clonotype was detected ten times or more. One end of the junction fails to match germline, which may point to a read error. The chain employs TRBV12-3 or TRBV12-4 and TRBJ2-1; 9 bases line up with TRBD2. The CDR3 has 13 amino acids. The CDR3 coding sequence is TGTGCCAGCAGTATCGGGACTAGCCCTTCTCTGATCTTC. It codes for CASSIGTSPSLIF.

The V gene is TRBV5-1, the J gene TRBJ2-3; 7 bases map to TRBD2. The V and J ends lost 4 bases and 6 bases, in that order; junction bases with no gene match: 11. The CDR3 contains 15 residues. Germline loops: CDR1 SGHRS, CDR2 YFSETQ. The CDR3 spells CASSRGVASLDTQYF. The CDR3 region has the DNA TGCGCCAGCAGCCGGGGGGTTGCGAGCCTCGATACGCAGTATTTT.

The CDR3 is CAWRDSGANVLTF. DNA of the CDR3: TGTGCCTGGAGGGACTCTGGGGCCAACGTCCTGACTTTC. The chain employs TRBV30 and TRBJ2-6; D not resolved. The CDR3 loop spans 13 amino acids. V was trimmed by 3 bases and J by 0 bases, leaving 3 bases between them. The germline CDR1 and CDR2 sequences are GTSNPN and SVGIG (reference sequence).

This clonotype was recorded at least ten times. V usage is TRBV6-6 and J usage is TRBJ1-3; 7 positions agree with TRBD1. Germline V gene data show CDR1 as MNHNY and CDR2 as SVGAGI (reference sequence). This CDR3 has 19 amino acids. J lost 3 bases, V lost 2 bases, and 16 bases had no gene match. In DNA, the CDR3 is TGTGCCAGCAGTTACGGCCGGGACAGCTGGCGCTGGATTGGAAACACCATATATTTT. Amino acids: CASSYGRDSWRWIGNTIYF.

The chain links TRBV9 to TRBJ2-1; D uncertain. Germline lookup yields CDR1 SGDLS and CDR2 YYNGEE. This CDR3 region has 16 residues. The germline V and J ends were trimmed by 4 bases and 1 base, with 15 bases remaining between them. The CDR3 sequence: CASSTAPVGSYNEQFF. Here the CDR3 DNA reads TGTGCCAGCAGCACGGCACCAGTGGGGTCCTACAATGAGCAGTTCTTC.

This clonotype was found many times. The gene calls are TRBV27 and TRBJ2-7, with 10 bases identical to TRBD1. Germline V gives CDR1 MNHEY, CDR2 SMNVEV (reference sequence). The CDR3 contains 16 residues. With 4 bases clipped from V and 3 bases from J, the junction kept 9 bases outside the gene matches. CDR3 sequence: CASSSRAGQGYYEQYF. The CDR3 bases are TGTGCCAGCAGTTCTCGAGCGGGACAGGGGTACTACGAGCAGTACTTC.

This clonotype has a count of ten or more. The chain recombines TRBV6-2 or TRBV6-3 with TRBJ2-4, with 8 nucleotides matching TRBD2. This CDR3 is 14 amino acids long. Trimming removed 1 base from V and 8 bases from J; junction bases left unmatched: 4. Germline loops: CDR1 MNHEY, CDR2 SVGEGT. For the CDR3, the DNA is TGTGCCAGCAGTTACTTAAGCGGGAGATACATTCAGTACTTC. Its protein is CASSYLSGRYIQYF.

At least ten counts were recorded for this clonotype. The V call is TRBV12-3 or TRBV12-4, the J call TRBJ1-3, with a tentative D call TRBD1 (6 bases). The CDR3 has 14 amino acids. Trimming stripped 6 bases from V and 4 bases from J, with 13 bases between. This chain's CDR3 is CASRQGGEGNTIYF. The CDR3 DNA is TGTGCCAGCAGACAAGGGGGGGAAGGAAACACCATATATTTT.

The chain has TRBV30 and TRBJ1-5; 10 bases fit TRBD1. Germline V gives CDR1 GTSNPN, CDR2 SVGIG (reference sequence). V was pared by 2 bases and J by 6 bases, with 4 bases of the junction left unmatched. This CDR3 spans 14 amino acids. The CDR3 protein is CAWSLTGGGQPQHF. CDR3 coding DNA: TGTGCCTGGAGTTTGACAGGGGGCGGTCAGCCCCAGCATTTT. Full variable domain (outside the CDR3, taken from reference TRBV30 and TRBJ1-5): SQTIHQWPATLVQPVGSPLSLECTVEGTSNPNLYWYRQAAGRGLQLLFYSVGIGQISSEVPQNLSASRPQDRQFILSSKKLLLSDSGFYLCAWSLTGGGQPQHFGDGTRLSIL.

The chain couples TRBV19 to TRBJ2-5; no reliable D call. Germline V gene lookup returns CDR1 LNHDA and CDR2 SQIVND (reference sequence). The V end was cut by 5 bases, the J end by 2 bases, with 12 bases between. The CDR3 covers 14 residues. CDR3 coding DNA: TGTGCCAGTAGTGAACGGACGGATCAAGAGACCCAGTACTTC. Translating it yields CASSERTDQETQYF.

This clonotype was counted many times. The chain combines TRBV6-5 with TRBJ2-4; D is undetermined. Germline loops: CDR1 MNHEY, CDR2 SVGAGI. Deletions cut 8 bases from V and 3 bases from J, with 14 bases between. The CDR3 loop spans 14 amino acids. The CDR3 loop reads CASGELSGKNIQYF. CDR3 nucleotide sequence: TGTGCCAGCGGCGAGCTTTCCGGCAAAAACATTCAGTACTTC.

This chain connects TRBV20-1 to TRBJ1-1; no clear D gene. The CDR3 totals 12 residues. V lost 4 bases, J lost 5 bases, and 11 bases lay in between. Germline V CDR1 and CDR2: DFQATT, SNEGSKA (reference sequence). DNA for the CDR3: TGCAGTGCTACCCAGAGGGAAACTGAAGCTTTCTTT. It specifies CSATQRETEAFF.

This clonotype was recorded at least ten times. The J gene is TRBJ2-7, the V gene TRBV2; 8 positions match TRBD2. Trimming at V came to 7 bases and at J to 2 bases, leaving 1 base not matched to a gene. This CDR3 comprises 12 residues. The germline CDR1 and CDR2 sequences are SNHLY and FYNNEI. Here the CDR3 DNA reads TGTGCCAGCAAGCGGGGGCCCTACGAGCAGTACTTC. It is translated as CASKRGPYEQYF.

This clonotype has just a few counts. The gene calls are TRBV30 and TRBJ1-2, with D tentatively TRBD1 (5 bases). The CDR3 totals 13 residues. From germline, CDR1 is GTSNPN and CDR2 SVGIG (reference sequence). V lost 0 bases, J lost 8 bases, and 13 bases lay in between. This CDR3 reads CAWSVSQGGGYTF. For the CDR3, the DNA is TGTGCCTGGAGTGTAAGTCAGGGAGGAGGCTACACCTTC.